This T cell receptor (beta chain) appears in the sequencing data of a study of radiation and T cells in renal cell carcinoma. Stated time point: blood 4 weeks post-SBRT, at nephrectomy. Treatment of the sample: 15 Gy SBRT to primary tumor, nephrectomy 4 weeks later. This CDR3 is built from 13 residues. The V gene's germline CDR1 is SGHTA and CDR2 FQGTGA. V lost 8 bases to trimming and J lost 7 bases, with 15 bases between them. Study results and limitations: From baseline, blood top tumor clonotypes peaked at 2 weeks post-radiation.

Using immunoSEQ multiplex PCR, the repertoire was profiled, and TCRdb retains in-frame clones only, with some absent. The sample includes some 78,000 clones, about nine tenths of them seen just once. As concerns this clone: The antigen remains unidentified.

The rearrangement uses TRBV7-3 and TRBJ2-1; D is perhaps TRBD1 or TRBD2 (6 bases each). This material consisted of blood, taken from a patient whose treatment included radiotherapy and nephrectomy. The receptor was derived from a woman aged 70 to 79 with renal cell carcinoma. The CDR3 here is CASGTSGGNEQFF. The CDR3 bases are TGTGCCAGCGGGACATCCGGAGGGAATGAGCAGTTCTTC.